This TCR beta chain was captured by sequencing in a study of T cells in Graves' hyperthyroidism and ophthalmopathy. Study-level findings and limits: For ophthalmopathy, model prediction preceded onset by a median about six months. Blood also showed most of the thyroid clonotypes that were expanded above 0.001.

Amplified regions were TCR beta CDR3 sequences from RNA transcripts. When the TCR CDR3 underwent first-round RT-PCR, the HTBI primer set was used. TCRdb reprocessed the multiplex PCR reads with MiXCR, giving one entry per CDR3 protein. The sample consists of about 840,000 distinct CDR3 sequences, roughly 37% of them appearing once. This clonotype appeared a few times. Its specificity is not known. Relative to the germline gene, one junction end is altered; a read error may explain this. The material sequenced was blood. The sequence derives from a man aged 18 to 30 with Graves' hyperthyroidism.

The CDR3 region is CASSLFGTRDQPQHF. In DNA form, the CDR3 reads TGTGCCAGCAGCCTCTTCGGGACGCGAGATCAGCCCCAGCATTTT. The chain has TRBV5-1 and TRBJ1-5, with D tentatively TRBD1 (5 bases). This CDR3 is 15 amino acids long. CDR1 is SGHRS, CDR2 YFSETQ, per germline.